Listed below are T cell receptor beta chains from one sample, sequenced in a study of cytomegalovirus exposure and HLA in healthy donors. TCRdb's copy holds only in-frame clones and misses some; the assay was immunoSEQ multiplex PCR. The data contain over 80,000 clones, approximately 70% of them singletons. Material for sequencing was PBMCs. The receptor source for this set is a middle-aged man in good health and CMV-seronegative. CDR3s include the opening cysteine and the closing phenylalanine or tryptophan. Fields, in order: D gene, V gene, J gene, clone size, CDR3 length, CDR3 protein, CDR3 DNA. D genes are given only for firm matches. The listing skips clone size in some rows; elsewhere it reads once, few, many or a size class.

>NA|TRBV4-3|TRBJ1-2|few|16
CASSQDLGGYLYGYTF
TGCGCCAGCAGCCAAGACTTGGGGGGATATCTCTATGGCTACACCTTC
>NA|TRBV2|TRBJ1-2|NA|15
CASRAGLLANYGYTF
TGTGCCAGCAGGGCGGGACTTTTAGCTAACTATGGCTACACCTTC
>TRBD1|TRBV5-1|TRBJ1-1|NA|14
CASSLSSGGTEAFF
TGCGCCAGCAGTTTATCATCAGGGGGGACTGAAGCTTTCTTT
>NA|TRBV19|TRBJ1-6|once|15
CASSITGKRNSPLHF
TGTGCCAGTAGTATCACAGGGAAACGTAATTCACCCCTCCACTTT
>TRBD1|TRBV13|TRBJ2-3|once|15
CASSQKGAYTDTQYF
TGTGCCAGCAGCCAAAAGGGGGCCTACACAGATACGCAGTATTTT
>TRBD1|TRBV5-1|TRBJ1-2|NA|16
CASSLAGPHRGEGYTF
TGCGCCAGCAGCTTGGCGGGACCACACAGGGGGGAAGGTTACACCTTC
>TRBD1|TRBV14|TRBJ2-1|NA|17
CASSQDMGQWSYNEQFF
TGTGCCAGCAGCCAAGATATGGGACAGTGGTCCTACAATGAGCAGTTCTTC
>NA|TRBV9|TRBJ2-3|NA|15
CASSVGLEQADTQYF
TGTGCCAGCAGCGTAGGACTAGAACAAGCAGATACGCAGTATTTT
>NA|TRBV19|TRBJ2-5|NA|12
CASSRQGETQYF
TGTGCCAGTTCGAGGCAGGGAGAGACCCAGTACTTC
>TRBD2|TRBV5-6|TRBJ2-1|NA|17
CASSLDLAGGSYNEQFF
TGTGCCAGCAGCTTGGATCTAGCGGGGGGATCCTACAATGAGCAGTTCTTC
>TRBD2|TRBV11-3|TRBJ2-5|NA|12
CASSLERGRLYF
TGTGCCAGCAGCCTGGAGCGGGGGCGGCTCTACTTC
>TRBD2|TRBV19|TRBJ2-1|once|19
CASSTEGLAGFGEYNEQFF
TGTGCCAGTAGTACAGAAGGACTAGCGGGCTTTGGGGAGTACAATGAGCAGTTCTTC
>NA|TRBV5-6|TRBJ2-5|NA|14
CASSWTSFQETQYF
TGTGCCAGCAGCTGGACATCTTTCCAAGAGACCCAGTACTTC
>TRBD2|TRBV4-2|TRBJ2-3|NA|17
CASSQESGGVSPDTQYF
TGTGCCAGCAGCCAAGAGTCGGGGGGAGTTTCACCAGATACGCAGTATTTT
>NA|TRBV5-6|TRBJ2-1|NA|15
CASSRRRDVYNEQFF
TGTGCCAGCAGCCGAAGGAGGGACGTCTACAATGAGCAGTTCTTC
>TRBD1|TRBV5-1|TRBJ1-5|NA|18
CASSLAPSGQGSNQPQHF
TGCGCCAGCAGCTTGGCTCCATCGGGACAGGGCTCCAATCAGCCCCAGCATTTT
>NA|TRBV4-2|TRBJ2-7|NA|15
CASSQDQGGPTEQYF
TGTGCCAGCAGCCAAGATCAGGGGGGCCCCACCGAGCAGTACTTC
>NA|TRBV23-1|TRBJ2-7|NA|9
CASIYEQYF
TGCGCCAGCATATACGAGCAGTACTTC
>TRBD1|TRBV27|TRBJ1-6|NA|13
CASTFTGGSPLHF
TGTGCCAGCACGTTCACAGGGGGCTCACCCCTCCACTTT
>TRBD2|TRBV2|TRBJ2-7|NA|16
CASSRLAGGTSYEQYF
TGTGCCAGCAGCCGACTAGCGGGGGGTACCTCCTACGAGCAGTACTTC
>NA|TRBV18|TRBJ2-5|NA|13
CASSPPGAETQYF
TGTGCCAGCTCACCACCTGGAGCAGAGACCCAGTACTTC
>NA|TRBV11-1|TRBJ2-5|few|13
CASSLDRQETQYF
TGTGCCAGCAGCTTAGACAGGCAAGAGACCCAGTACTTC
>TRBD1|TRBV6-6|TRBJ1-3|NA|15
CASSNPGQGQITIYF
TGTGCCAGCAGTAATCCGGGACAGGGGCAAATTACCATATATTTT